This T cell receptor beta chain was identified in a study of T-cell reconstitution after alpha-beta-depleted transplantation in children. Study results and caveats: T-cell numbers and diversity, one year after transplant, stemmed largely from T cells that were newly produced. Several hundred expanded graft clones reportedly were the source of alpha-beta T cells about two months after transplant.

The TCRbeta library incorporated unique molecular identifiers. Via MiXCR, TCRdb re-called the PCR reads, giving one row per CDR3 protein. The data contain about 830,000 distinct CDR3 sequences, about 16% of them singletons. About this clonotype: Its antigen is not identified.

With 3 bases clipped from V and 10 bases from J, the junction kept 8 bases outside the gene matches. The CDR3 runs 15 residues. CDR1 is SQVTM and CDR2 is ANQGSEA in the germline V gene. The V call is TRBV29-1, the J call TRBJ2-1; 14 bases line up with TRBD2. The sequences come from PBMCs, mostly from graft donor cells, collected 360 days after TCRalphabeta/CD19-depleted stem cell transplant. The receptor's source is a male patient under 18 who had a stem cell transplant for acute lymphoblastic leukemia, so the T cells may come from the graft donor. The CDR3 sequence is CSVDPGLAGGWEQFF. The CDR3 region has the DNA TGCAGCGTTGACCCTGGACTAGCGGGAGGATGGGAGCAGTTCTTC.